What follows is one T cell receptor (beta chain) and its context. What it binds is unknown. CDR1 is MNHEY, CDR2 SVGAGI, per germline. Unmatched junction bases numbered 11, after V lost 2 bases and J lost 9 bases. The CDR3 loop spans 16 amino acids. These data originate in a study of OX40 agonist ivuxolimab in advanced cancers. Study-wide background: In this trial design, patients received ivuxolimab intravenously at 0.01 to 10 mg/kg every 2 weeks. Patients with hepatocellular carcinoma, melanoma, renal cell or head and neck cancer made up the dose-escalation patients. Study findings and constraints: At doses 0.1 to 3.0 mg/kg, CD4+ and CD8+ clones expanded.

Produced via immunoSEQ multiplex PCR; TCRdb's table is partial and in-frame only. The sample comprises tens of thousands of clones, around 87% of which are singletons, and roughly 0.98% rests with the top ten. The chain carries TRBV6-5 and TRBJ2-1, with 9 bases that match TRBD2. The sample in question was CD4+ or CD8+ T cells sorted from blood, obtained in a trial of the OX40 agonist ivuxolimab. The sequence was collected from an adult with an advanced solid tumor such as melanoma, head and neck, liver or kidney cancer. CDR3 sequence reads: CASSYRGLARGGEQFF. CDR3 nucleotide sequence: TGTGCCAGCAGTTACCGAGGACTAGCGAGGGGGGGTGAGCAGTTCTTC.